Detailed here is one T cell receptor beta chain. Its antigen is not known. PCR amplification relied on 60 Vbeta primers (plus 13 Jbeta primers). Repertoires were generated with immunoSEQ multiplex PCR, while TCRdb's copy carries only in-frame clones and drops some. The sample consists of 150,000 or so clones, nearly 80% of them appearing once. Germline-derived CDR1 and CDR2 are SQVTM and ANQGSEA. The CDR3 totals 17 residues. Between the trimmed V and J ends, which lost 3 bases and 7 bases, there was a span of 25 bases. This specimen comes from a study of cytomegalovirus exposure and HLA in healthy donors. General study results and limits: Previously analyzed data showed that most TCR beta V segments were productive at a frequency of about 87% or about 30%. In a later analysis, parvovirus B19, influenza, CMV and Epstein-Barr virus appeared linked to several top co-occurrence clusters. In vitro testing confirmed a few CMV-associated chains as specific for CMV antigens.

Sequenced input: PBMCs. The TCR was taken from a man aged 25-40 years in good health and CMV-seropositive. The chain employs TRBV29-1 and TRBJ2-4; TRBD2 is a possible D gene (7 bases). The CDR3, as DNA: TGCAGCGTTGACGGCGGGGTGGCGGGGGCAATAGGGAACATTCAGTACTTC. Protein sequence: CSVDGGVAGAIGNIQYF.